The source of this TCR beta chain is a study of OX40 agonist ivuxolimab in advanced cancers. The CDR3 has 13 residues. Germline V gene data show CDR1 as SEHNR and CDR2 as FQNEAQ (reference sequence). Trimming left V 1 base short and J 4 bases short, with 7 bases between. Notes on this clone: Its target is not known.

The repertoire was sequenced with immunoSEQ multiplex PCR; TCRdb's copy has only in-frame clones and lacks some. In the table there are tens of thousands of clones, about 82% of which are singletons. General study points: CD4+ and CD8+ blood T cells expanded clonally by week 6 at 0.1 to 3.0 mg/kg.

The source is an adult with an advanced solid tumor such as melanoma, head and neck, liver or kidney cancer. The sample in question was CD4+ or CD8+ T cells sorted from blood, obtained in a trial of the OX40 agonist ivuxolimab. The chain couples TRBV7-9 to TRBJ2-5; D is undetermined. The CDR3 loop is CASSLGSVETQYF. In DNA form, the CDR3 reads TGTGCCAGCAGCTTAGGTTCTGTAGAGACCCAGTACTTC.